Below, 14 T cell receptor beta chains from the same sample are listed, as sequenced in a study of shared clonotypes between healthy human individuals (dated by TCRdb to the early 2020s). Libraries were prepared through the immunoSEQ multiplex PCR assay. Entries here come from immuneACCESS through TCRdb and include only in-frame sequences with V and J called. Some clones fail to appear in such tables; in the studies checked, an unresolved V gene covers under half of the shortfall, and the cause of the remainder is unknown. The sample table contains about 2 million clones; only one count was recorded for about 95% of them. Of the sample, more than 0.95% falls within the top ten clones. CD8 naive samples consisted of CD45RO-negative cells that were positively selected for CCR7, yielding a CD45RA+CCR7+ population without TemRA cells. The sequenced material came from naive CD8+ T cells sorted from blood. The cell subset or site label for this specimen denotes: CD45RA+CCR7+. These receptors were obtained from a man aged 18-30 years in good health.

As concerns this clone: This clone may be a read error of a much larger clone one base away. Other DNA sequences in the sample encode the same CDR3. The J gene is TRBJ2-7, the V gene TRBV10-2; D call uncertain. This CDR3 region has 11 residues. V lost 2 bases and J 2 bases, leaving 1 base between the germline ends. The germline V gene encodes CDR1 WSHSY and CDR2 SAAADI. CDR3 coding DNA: TGCGCCAGCAGTGAGCCCTACGAGCAGTACTTC. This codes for CASSEPYEQYF.

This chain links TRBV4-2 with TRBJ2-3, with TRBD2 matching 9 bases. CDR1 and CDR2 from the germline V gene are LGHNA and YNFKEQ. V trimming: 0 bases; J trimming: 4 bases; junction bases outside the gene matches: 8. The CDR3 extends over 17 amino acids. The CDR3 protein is CASSQDIVAGESDTQYF. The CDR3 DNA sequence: TGTGCCAGCAGCCAAGATATTGTAGCGGGGGAGTCAGATACGCAGTATTTT.

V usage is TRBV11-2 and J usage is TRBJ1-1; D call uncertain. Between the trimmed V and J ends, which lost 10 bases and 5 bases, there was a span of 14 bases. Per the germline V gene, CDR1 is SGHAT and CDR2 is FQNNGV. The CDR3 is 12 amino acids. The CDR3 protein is CAIHPPSTEAFF. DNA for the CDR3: TGTGCCATCCACCCGCCCAGTACTGAAGCTTTCTTT.

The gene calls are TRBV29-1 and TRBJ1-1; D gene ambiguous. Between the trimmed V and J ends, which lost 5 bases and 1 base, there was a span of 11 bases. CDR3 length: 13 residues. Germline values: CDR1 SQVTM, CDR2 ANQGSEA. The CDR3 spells CSVLTASNTEAFF. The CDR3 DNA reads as TGCAGCGTTTTGACTGCCTCGAACACTGAAGCTTTCTTT.

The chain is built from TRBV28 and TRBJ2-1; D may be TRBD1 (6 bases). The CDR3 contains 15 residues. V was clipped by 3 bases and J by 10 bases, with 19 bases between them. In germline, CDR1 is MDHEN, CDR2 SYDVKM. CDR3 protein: CASSLGKGVVGEQFF. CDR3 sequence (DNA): TGTGCCAGCAGTTTGGGCAAGGGGGTCGTAGGCGAGCAGTTCTTC.

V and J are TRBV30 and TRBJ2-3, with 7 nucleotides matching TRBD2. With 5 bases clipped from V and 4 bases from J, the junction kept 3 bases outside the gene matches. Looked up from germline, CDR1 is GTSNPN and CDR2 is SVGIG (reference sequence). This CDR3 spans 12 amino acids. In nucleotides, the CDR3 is TGTGCCTGGGGACTAGGGCCAGATACGCAGTATTTT. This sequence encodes CAWGLGPDTQYF.

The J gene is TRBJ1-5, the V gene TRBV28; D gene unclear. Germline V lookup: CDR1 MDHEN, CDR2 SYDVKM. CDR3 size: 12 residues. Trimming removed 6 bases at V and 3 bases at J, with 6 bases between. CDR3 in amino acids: CASRSTNQPQHF. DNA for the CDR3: TGTGCCAGCAGATCGACCAATCAGCCCCAGCATTTT.

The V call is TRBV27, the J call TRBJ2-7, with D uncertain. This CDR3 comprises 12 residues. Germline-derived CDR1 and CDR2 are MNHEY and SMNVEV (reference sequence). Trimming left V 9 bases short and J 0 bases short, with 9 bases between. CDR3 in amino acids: CASAKGSYEQYF. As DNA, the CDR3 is TGTGCCAGTGCGAAAGGCTCCTACGAGCAGTACTTC.

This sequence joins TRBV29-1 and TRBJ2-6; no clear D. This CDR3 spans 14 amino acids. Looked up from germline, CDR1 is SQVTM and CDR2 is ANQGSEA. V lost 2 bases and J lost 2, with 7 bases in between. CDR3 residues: CSVENGAGANVLTF. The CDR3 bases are TGCAGCGTTGAAAATGGGGCTGGGGCCAACGTCCTGACTTTC.

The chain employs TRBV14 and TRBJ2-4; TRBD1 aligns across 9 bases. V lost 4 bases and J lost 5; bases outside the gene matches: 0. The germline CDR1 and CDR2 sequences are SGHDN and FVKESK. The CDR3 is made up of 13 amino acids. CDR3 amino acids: CASSRTGENIQYF. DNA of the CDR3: TGTGCCAGCAGCCGGACAGGGGAAAACATTCAGTACTTC. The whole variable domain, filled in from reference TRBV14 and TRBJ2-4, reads EAGVTQFPSHSVIEKGQTVTLRCDPISGHDNLYWYRRVMGKEIKFLLHFVKESKQDESGMPNNRFLAERTGGTYSTLKVQPAELEDSGVYFCASSRTGENIQYFGAGTRLSVL.

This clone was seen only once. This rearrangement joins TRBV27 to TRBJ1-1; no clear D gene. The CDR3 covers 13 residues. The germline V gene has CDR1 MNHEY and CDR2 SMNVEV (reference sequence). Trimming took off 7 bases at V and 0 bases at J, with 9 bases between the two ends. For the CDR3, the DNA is TGTGCCAGCATGTGGCGGATGAACACTGAAGCTTTCTTT. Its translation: CASMWRMNTEAFF.

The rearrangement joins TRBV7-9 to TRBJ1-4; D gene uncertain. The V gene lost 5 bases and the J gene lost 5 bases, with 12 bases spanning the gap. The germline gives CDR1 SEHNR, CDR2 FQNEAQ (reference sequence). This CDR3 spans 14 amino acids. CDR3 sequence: CASSPGRSNEKLFF. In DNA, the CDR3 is TGTGCCAGCAGCCCCGGACGGAGCAATGAAAAACTGTTTTTT. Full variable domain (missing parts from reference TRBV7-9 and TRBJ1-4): DTGVSQNPRHKITKRGQNVTFRCDPISEHNRLYWYRQTLGQGPEFLTYFQNEAQLEKSRLLSDRFSAERPKGSFSTLEIQRTEQGDSAMYLCASSPGRSNEKLFFGSGTQLSVL.

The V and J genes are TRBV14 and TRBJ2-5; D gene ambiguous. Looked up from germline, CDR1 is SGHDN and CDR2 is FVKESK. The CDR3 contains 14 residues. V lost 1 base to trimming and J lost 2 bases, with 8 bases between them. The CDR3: CASSQVGHQETQYF. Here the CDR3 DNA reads TGTGCCAGCAGCCAAGTGGGTCATCAAGAGACCCAGTACTTC.

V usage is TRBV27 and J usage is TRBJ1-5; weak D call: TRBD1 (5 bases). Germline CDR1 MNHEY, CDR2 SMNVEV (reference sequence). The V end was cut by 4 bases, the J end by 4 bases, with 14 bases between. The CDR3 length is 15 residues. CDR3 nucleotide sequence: TGTGCCAGCAGTTCCTCTTGGGACGGAAATCAGCCCCAGCATTTT. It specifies CASSSSWDGNQPQHF.